A selection of T cell receptor beta chains follows, all from one sample in a study of CD8 T cells in ankylosing spondylitis. TCRdb used MiXCR to reprocess the 5' RACE reads, holding one entry per CDR3 protein. The sample consists of a few hundred thousand distinct CDR3 sequences, 20% of them appearing once. The sample comprised blood, either unsorted or a sorted T cell fraction (not recorded which). These receptors all come from a male donor with ankylosing spondylitis or in good health (not recorded which). Both conserved end residues are part of each CDR3. A D gene is named only where the DNA matches it firmly. Expanded clones are given a class, and other clones once, few, many or no size at all.

size: NA; J: TRBJ2-2; V: TRBV6-5; D: NA; DNA: TGTGCCAGCAGTTACACGGAATACACCGGGGAGCTGTTTTTT; CDR3: CASSYTEYTGELFF
size: few; J: TRBJ2-7; V: TRBV30; D: NA; DNA: TGTGCCTGGACCAAAGGGGAGGACGGAACCTACGAGCAGTACTTC; CDR3: CAWTKGEDGTYEQYF
size: NA; J: TRBJ2-5; V: TRBV7-9; D: NA; DNA: TGTGCCAGCAGCCATTCAATGGGGGGGCCACAAGAGACCCAGTACTTC; CDR3: CASSHSMGGPQETQYF
size: NA; J: TRBJ2-1; V: TRBV7-9; D: NA; DNA: TGTGCCAGCAGCTTGCCCCTGGCGGGTGAGCAGTTCTTC; CDR3: CASSLPLAGEQFF
size: many; J: TRBJ2-7; V: TRBV29-1; D: TRBD1; DNA: TGCAGCGTTGAATTGAGCGACAGGGGTTACGAGCAGTACTTC; CDR3: CSVELSDRGYEQYF
size: few; J: TRBJ1-1; V: TRBV6-1; D: TRBD1; DNA: TGTGCCAGCAGTCCCGGGACAGGGTACACTGAAGCTTTCTTT; CDR3: CASSPGTGYTEAFF
size: NA; J: TRBJ2-7; V: TRBV10-2; D: NA; DNA: TGCGCCAGCAGTGATTCGGCAGGGCCCTACGAGCAGTACTTC; CDR3: CASSDSAGPYEQYF
size: NA; J: TRBJ2-3; V: TRBV7-9; D: TRBD2; DNA: TGTGCCAGCAGTCCACTGCGGGGGGTGAGGGATACGCAGTATTTT; CDR3: CASSPLRGVRDTQYF
size: few; J: TRBJ2-1; V: TRBV5-5; D: NA; DNA: TGTGCCAGCAGCTCCCTCGGGGCTAGCGAGTTCAATGAGCAGTTCTTC; CDR3: CASSSLGASEFNEQFF
size: NA; J: TRBJ2-7; V: TRBV2; D: TRBD2; DNA: TGTGCCAGCAGTCCCGACCTACTTGGGACTAGCGGGCTGGGCGAGCAGTACTTC; CDR3: CASSPDLLGTSGLGEQYF
size: NA; J: TRBJ2-5; V: TRBV28; D: NA; DNA: TGTGCCAGCAGAAACTACAGGGATCGGAGGGAGACCCAGTACTTC; CDR3: CASRNYRDRRETQYF
size: few; J: TRBJ2-7; V: TRBV12-3/TRBV12-4; D: TRBD2; DNA: TGTGCCAGCGGGTTAGCGGGGCTTTCCTACGAGCAGTACTTC; CDR3: CASGLAGLSYEQYF
size: NA; J: TRBJ2-3; V: TRBV7-9; D: NA; DNA: TGTGCCAGCAGCTTAGCGGCGACGGCTCCCACAGATACGCAGTATTTT; CDR3: CASSLAATAPTDTQYF
size: many; J: TRBJ2-3; V: TRBV9; D: TRBD2; DNA: TGTGCCAGCAGCTCTAGCGGGGGGGCCGCAGATACGCAGTATTTT; CDR3: CASSSSGGAADTQYF
size: NA; J: TRBJ2-5; V: TRBV5-1; D: NA; DNA: TGCGCCAGCACCTGGGGAGAGACCCAGTACTTC; CDR3: CASTWGETQYF
size: NA; J: TRBJ2-1; V: TRBV28; D: NA; DNA: TGTGCCAGCAGTTCCCAGAGGGTTCCCTCCAGCTCCTACAATGAGCAGTTCTTC; CDR3: CASSSQRVPSSSYNEQFF
size: many; J: TRBJ2-5; V: TRBV12-3/TRBV12-4; D: NA; DNA: TGTGCCAGCTCCCTGGCGGGGAGGGAGACCCAGTACTTC; CDR3: CASSLAGRETQYF
size: few; J: TRBJ2-1; V: TRBV15; D: TRBD2; DNA: TGTGCCACCTCCGGGGGGAGAGGCTCCTACAATGAGCAGTTCTTC; CDR3: CATSGGRGSYNEQFF
size: few; J: TRBJ2-1; V: TRBV20-1; D: TRBD2; DNA: TGCAGTGCTAGTGGGGCTAGCGGGCTCTTGGTCGGTGAGCAGTTCTTC; CDR3: CSASGASGLLVGEQFF
size: few; J: TRBJ1-1; V: TRBV7-9; D: NA; DNA: TGTGCCAGCAGCTTAGCGTGGGGGAAGAACACTGAAGCTTTCTTT; CDR3: CASSLAWGKNTEAFF
size: few; J: TRBJ1-2; V: TRBV4-1; D: TRBD1; DNA: TGCGCCAGCAGCCGCCAGGACAGGGTCGAAGGCTACACCTTC; CDR3: CASSRQDRVEGYTF
size: many; J: TRBJ2-1; V: TRBV10-2; D: NA; DNA: TGCGCCAGCAGACAGACAGATTACAATGAGCAGTTCTTC; CDR3: CASRQTDYNEQFF
size: NA; J: TRBJ2-2; V: TRBV6-2/TRBV6-3; D: TRBD2; DNA: TGTGCCAGCAGTTACCGGACTAGCGGGGACACCGGGGAGCTGTTTTTT; CDR3: CASSYRTSGDTGELFF
size: NA; J: TRBJ2-7; V: TRBV7-9; D: TRBD1; DNA: TGTGCCTCTGGGACAGAATCAGAGTCCTACGAGCAGTACTTC; CDR3: CASGTESESYEQYF
size: few; J: TRBJ2-2; V: TRBV20-1; D: NA; DNA: TGCAGTGCCGCAGAGTTCAGCTCCACCGGGGAGCTGTTTTTT; CDR3: CSAAEFSSTGELFF
size: few; J: TRBJ2-1; V: TRBV6-1; D: NA; DNA: TGTGCCAGCAGCCCCACGCTGGGGGGGCACTACAATGAGCAGTTCTTC; CDR3: CASSPTLGGHYNEQFF
size: NA; J: TRBJ2-1; V: TRBV27; D: NA; DNA: TGTGCCAGCAGTTTAAGAGGGGAGGACTCCTACAATGAGCAGTTCTTC; CDR3: CASSLRGEDSYNEQFF
size: NA; J: TRBJ2-1; V: TRBV29-1; D: TRBD2; DNA: TGCAGCGTCCTAGCGGGGAGCTCCTACAATGAGCAGTTCTTC; CDR3: CSVLAGSSYNEQFF
size: NA; J: TRBJ2-1; V: TRBV9; D: NA; DNA: TGTGCCAGCAGCGTAGGCTACCACGAGCAGTTCTTC; CDR3: CASSVGYHEQFF
size: NA; J: TRBJ1-2; V: TRBV20-1; D: TRBD1; DNA: TGCAGTGCTCACAGGGGGTACGGCTACACCTTC; CDR3: CSAHRGYGYTF